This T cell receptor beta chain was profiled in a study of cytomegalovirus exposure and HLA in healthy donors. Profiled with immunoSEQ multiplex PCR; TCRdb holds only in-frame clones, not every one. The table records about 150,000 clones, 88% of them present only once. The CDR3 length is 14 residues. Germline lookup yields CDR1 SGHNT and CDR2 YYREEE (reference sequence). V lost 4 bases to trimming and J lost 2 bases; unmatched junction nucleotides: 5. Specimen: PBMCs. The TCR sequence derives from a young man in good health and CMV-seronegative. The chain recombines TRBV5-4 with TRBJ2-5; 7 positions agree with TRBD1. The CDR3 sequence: CASSIDRVQETQYF. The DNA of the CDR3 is TGTGCCAGCAGCATAGACAGGGTACAAGAGACCCAGTACTTC.